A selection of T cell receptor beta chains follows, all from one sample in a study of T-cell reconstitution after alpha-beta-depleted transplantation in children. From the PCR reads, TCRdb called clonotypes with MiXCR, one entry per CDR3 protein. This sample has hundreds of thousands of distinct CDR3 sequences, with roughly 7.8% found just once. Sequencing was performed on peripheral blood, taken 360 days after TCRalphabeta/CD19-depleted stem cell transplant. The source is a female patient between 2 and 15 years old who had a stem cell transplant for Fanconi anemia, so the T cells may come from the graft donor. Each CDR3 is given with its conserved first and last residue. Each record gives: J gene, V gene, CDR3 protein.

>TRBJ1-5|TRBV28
CASSPLGISNQPQHF
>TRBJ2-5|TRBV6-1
CASRELARGTQYF
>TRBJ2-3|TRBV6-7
CASSYSPTSGGFTDTQYF
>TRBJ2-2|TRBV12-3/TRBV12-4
CASKGPTGELFF
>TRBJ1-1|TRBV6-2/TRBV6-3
CASSRTAGRAFF
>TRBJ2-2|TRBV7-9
CASSPVRDRVNTGELFF
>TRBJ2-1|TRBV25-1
CASSEYLESSYNEQFF
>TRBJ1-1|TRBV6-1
CASSGHRVLNTEAFF
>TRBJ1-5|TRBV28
CASSKPFDQPQHF
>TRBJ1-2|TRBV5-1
CASSLVPAGGYTF